Given below is one TCR beta chain in context. The CDR3 is made up of 14 amino acids. CDR1 and CDR2 from the germline V gene are MDHEN and SYDVKM. V shed 8 bases and J shed 5 bases, with 18 bases lying between them. This entry comes from a study of PD-1 blockade in classical Hodgkin lymphoma. Libraries were prepared by immunoSEQ multiplex PCR; TCRdb keeps only in-frame clonotypes and omits some of them. Of about 30,000 clones listed, approximately 93% are singletons. Time point reported: newly diagnosed, previously untreated cHL patient sample. The sample comprised peripheral blood mononuclear cells (PBMCs). This clonotype was sampled from a human donor with classical Hodgkin lymphoma. The V call is TRBV28, the J call TRBJ1-2; D not certain. The CDR3 coding sequence is TGTGCCAGCGGCCAGGTTAGGGAAGGATATGGCTACACCTTC. This gives the protein CASGQVREGYGYTF.